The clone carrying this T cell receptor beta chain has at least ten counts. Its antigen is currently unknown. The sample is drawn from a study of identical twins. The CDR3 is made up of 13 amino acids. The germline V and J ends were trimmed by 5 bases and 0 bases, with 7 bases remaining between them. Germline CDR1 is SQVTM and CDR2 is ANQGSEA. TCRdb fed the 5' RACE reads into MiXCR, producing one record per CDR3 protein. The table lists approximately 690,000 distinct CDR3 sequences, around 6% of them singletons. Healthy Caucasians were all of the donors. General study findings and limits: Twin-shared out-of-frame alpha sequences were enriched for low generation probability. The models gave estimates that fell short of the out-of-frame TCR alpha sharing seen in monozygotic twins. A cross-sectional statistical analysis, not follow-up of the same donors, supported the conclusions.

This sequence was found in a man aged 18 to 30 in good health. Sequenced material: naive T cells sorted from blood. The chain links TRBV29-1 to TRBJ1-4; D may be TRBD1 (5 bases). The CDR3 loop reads CSVSGATNEKLFF. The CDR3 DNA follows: TGCAGCGTTTCGGGGGCAACTAATGAAAAACTGTTTTTT.